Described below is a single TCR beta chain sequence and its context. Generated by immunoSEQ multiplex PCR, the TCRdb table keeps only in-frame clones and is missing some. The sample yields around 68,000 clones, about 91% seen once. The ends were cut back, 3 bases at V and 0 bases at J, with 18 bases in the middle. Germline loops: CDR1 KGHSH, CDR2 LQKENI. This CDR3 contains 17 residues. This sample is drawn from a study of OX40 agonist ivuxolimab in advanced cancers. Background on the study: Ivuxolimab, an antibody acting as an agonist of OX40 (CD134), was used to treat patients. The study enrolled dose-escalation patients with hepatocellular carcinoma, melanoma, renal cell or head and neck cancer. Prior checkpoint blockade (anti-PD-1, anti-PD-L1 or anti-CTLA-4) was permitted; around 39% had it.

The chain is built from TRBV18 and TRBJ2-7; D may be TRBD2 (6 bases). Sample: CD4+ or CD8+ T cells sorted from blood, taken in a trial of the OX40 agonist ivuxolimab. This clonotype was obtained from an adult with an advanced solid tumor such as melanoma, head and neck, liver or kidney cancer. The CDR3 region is CASSPEIGRGISYEQYF. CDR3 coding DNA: TGTGCCAGCTCACCCGAAATCGGGCGGGGAATCTCCTACGAGCAGTACTTC. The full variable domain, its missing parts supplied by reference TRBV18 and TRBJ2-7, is NAGVMQNPRHLVRRRGQEARLRCSPMKGHSHVYWYRQLPEEGLKFMVYLQKENIIDESGMPKERFSAEFPKEGPSILRIQQVVRGDSAAYFCASSPEIGRGISYEQYFGPGTRLTVT.